Below are 26 T cell receptor beta chains sequenced from a single sample in a study of blood T cell repertoires in COVID-19. The table came from immunoSEQ multiplex PCR; TCRdb's copy has only in-frame clones and leaves some out. The sample holds under 150,000 clones, roughly 85% seen once. The specimen sequenced was peripheral blood. All receptors come from a human donor in a cohort sampled during active COVID-19.

The chain recombines TRBV5-5 with TRBJ1-4, with 7 positions matching TRBD1. Looked up from germline, CDR1 is SGHKS and CDR2 is YYEKEE (reference sequence). Losses at the gene ends were 0 bases for V and 3 bases for J; bases not matched to a gene: 2. This CDR3 has 15 amino acids. CDR3: CASSLGGTANEKLFF. The CDR3 bases are TGTGCCAGCAGCTTGGGAGGGACAGCTAATGAAAAACTGTTTTTT.

The chain uses TRBV25-1 and TRBJ2-1; D possibly corresponds to TRBD2 (6 bases). V lost 4 bases to trimming and J lost 0 bases, with 13 bases between them. The CDR3 is 16 amino acids. Germline CDR1 and CDR2: MGHDK and SYGVNS. The CDR3 is CASSAGGSDSYNEQFF. Written as DNA, the CDR3 is TGTGCCAGCAGTGCAGGAGGGTCAGACTCCTACAATGAGCAGTTCTTC.

This chain connects TRBV28 to TRBJ2-3; 7 positions match TRBD2. V trimming: 8 bases; J trimming: 1 base; junction bases outside the gene matches: 12. The germline V gene encodes CDR1 MDHEN and CDR2 SYDVKM. The CDR3 loop spans 16 amino acids. The CDR3 bases are TGTGCCAGCCCCGCGGGGCTAGCGGATCGCACAGATACGCAGTATTTT. This gives the protein CASPAGLADRTDTQYF. Full variable domain (outside the CDR3, taken from reference TRBV28 and TRBJ2-3): DVKVTQSSRYLVKRTGEKVFLECVQDMDHENMFWYRQDPGLGLRLIYFSYDVKMKEKGDIPEGYSVSREKKERFSLILESASTNQTSMYLCASPAGLADRTDTQYFGPGTRLTVL.

CDR3 in DNA: TGTGCCAGCAGCTACACAGGGTGGGCCACAGATACGCAGTATTTT. This gives the protein CASSYTGWATDTQYF. The chain combines TRBV5-5 with TRBJ2-3; weak D call: TRBD1 (6 bases). CDR1 is SGHKS, CDR2 YYEKEE, per germline (reference sequence). This CDR3 is 15 amino acids long. Trimming removed 3 bases from V and 2 bases from J, with 13 bases in between.

This clone was seen a few times. The chain recombines TRBV25-1 with TRBJ1-1; 7 bases match TRBD1. CDR1 MGHDK and CDR2 SYGVNS come from the germline V gene. J was trimmed by 10 bases and V by 6 bases; bases with no gene match: 8. The CDR3 runs to 12 residues. The CDR3 region has the DNA TGTGCCAGCAGCCTCCGGGACAGCACAGCTTTCTTT. As protein: CASSLRDSTAFF.

The V call is TRBV11-3, the J call TRBJ1-1; D gene unclear. This CDR3 is built from 12 residues. CDR1 SGHNT and CDR2 YENEEA come from the germline V gene. V dropped 1 base and J dropped 7 bases, with 7 bases sitting between them. The CDR3 region has the DNA TGTGCCAGCAGCTTAGGTCGGAGTGAAGCTTTCTTT. It codes for CASSLGRSEAFF.

The J gene is TRBJ2-7, the V gene TRBV14; TRBD1 agrees at 7 bases. CDR3 size: 15 residues. With V trimmed by 4 bases and J by 2 bases, 8 bases remained unmatched. Germline V gene sequence: CDR1 SGHDN, CDR2 FVKESK. CDR3 bases: TGTGCCAGCAGCCTGGGACAGATGGGCACCTACGAGCAGTACTTC. Translating gives CASSLGQMGTYEQYF. Variable domain in full (rest from reference TRBV14 and TRBJ2-7): EAGVTQFPSHSVIEKGQTVTLRCDPISGHDNLYWYRRVMGKEIKFLLHFVKESKQDESGMPNNRFLAERTGGTYSTLKVQPAELEDSGVYFCASSLGQMGTYEQYFGPGTRLTVT.

The chain couples TRBV4-1 to TRBJ1-1; D unresolved. Germline CDR1 reads MGHRA; CDR2 reads YSYEKL. Trimming took off 4 bases at V and 0 bases at J, with 21 bases between the two ends. The length of the CDR3 is 18 residues. The CDR3 is CASSRQLATGILNTEAFF. CDR3 in DNA: TGCGCCAGCAGCCGCCAGCTTGCGACCGGGATTTTGAACACTGAAGCTTTCTTT.

The V and J genes are TRBV24-1 and TRBJ2-3; TRBD2 matches at 10 bases. V dropped 4 bases and J dropped 4; count of bases not matched to a gene: 4. CDR3 size: 15 residues. Germline CDR1 and CDR2: KGHDR and SFDVKD. CDR3 amino acids: CATSERTSGADTQYF. The CDR3 nucleotides read TGTGCCACCAGTGAAAGGACTAGCGGTGCAGATACGCAGTATTTT.

The V gene is TRBV24-1, the J gene TRBJ2-4, with TRBD2 identical over 11 bases. CDR1 KGHDR and CDR2 SFDVKD come from the germline V gene. The ends lost 4 bases at V and 6 bases at J; junction bases unmatched: 16. This CDR3 spans 19 amino acids. The CDR3 reads CATSEAGLAGGGTRNIQYF. DNA for the CDR3: TGTGCCACCAGTGAGGCCGGTCTAGCGGGGGGAGGGACCAGAAACATTCAGTACTTC.

This rearrangement joins TRBV11-2 to TRBJ2-3; 11 nucleotides align to TRBD2. The V gene end was trimmed by 6 bases and the J gene end by 3 bases; junction bases not matched to a gene: 14. The CDR3 is 18 amino acids. Germline CDR1 is SGHAT and CDR2 is FQNNGV. The CDR3, as DNA: TGTGCCAGCAGTTTAAGCACTAGCGGGGGCTTGAGGACAGATACGCAGTATTTT. It yields the protein CASSLSTSGGLRTDTQYF.

Details on this clone: The same CDR3 also results from other DNA sequences found in this sample. The chain recombines TRBV2 with TRBJ1-1; D remains ambiguous. This CDR3 is 14 amino acids long. Germline-derived CDR1 and CDR2 are SNHLY and FYNNEI. With 3 bases removed from V and 0 bases from J, the gap between germline ends came to 8 bases. The CDR3 sequence: CASSDGGMNTEAFF. CDR3 coding DNA: TGTGCCAGCAGTGACGGAGGAATGAACACTGAAGCTTTCTTT.

The chain employs TRBV2 and TRBJ2-1; TRBD2 matches at 10 bases. Trimming at V came to 6 bases and at J to 9 bases, leaving 11 bases not matched to a gene. The germline V gene has CDR1 SNHLY and CDR2 FYNNEI. This CDR3 has 15 amino acids. The CDR3 loop reads CASRDRGAGGREQFF. Written as DNA, the CDR3 is TGTGCCAGCAGGGATCGGGGAGCGGGGGGGCGTGAGCAGTTCTTC.

Note on this clone: The junction differs from germline at one of its ends, possibly a read error. The chain has TRBV5-1 and TRBJ2-1; tentatively, D is TRBD2 (6 bases). The CDR3 is made up of 14 amino acids. Germline V gene data show CDR1 as SGHRS and CDR2 as YFSETQ. The CDR3, as DNA: TGCGCCAGCATGCCTCGGGACTCCAACAATGAGCAGTTCTTC. Translation: CASMPRDSNNEQFF. Looking up the rest from reference TRBV5-1 and TRBJ2-1 gives the full variable domain: KAGVTQTPRYLIKTRGQQVTLSCSPISGHRSVSWYQQTPGQGLQFLFEYFSETQRNKGNFPGRFSGRQFSNSRSEMNVSTLELGDSALYLCASMPRDSNNEQFFGPGTRLTVL.

The CDR3 reads CASSADSLSYNEQFF. The CDR3 nucleotides are TGTGCCAGCAGCGCCGACAGCCTTTCCTACAATGAGCAGTTCTTC. This chain uses TRBV5-6 with TRBJ2-1, with a tentative D call TRBD1 (5 bases). CDR1 is SGHDT and CDR2 is YYEEEE in the germline V gene. V was pared by 4 bases and J by 1 base, with 12 bases between. CDR3 length: 15 amino acids.

V usage is TRBV7-9 and J usage is TRBJ1-1; D is unresolved. The V and J ends lost 2 bases and 8 bases respectively, with 9 bases between them. The CDR3 is 12 amino acids. Germline V lookup: CDR1 SEHNR, CDR2 FQNEAQ (reference sequence). The CDR3 DNA sequence: TGTGCCAGCAGCTTATTATCACAGGAAGCTTTCTTT. Translation: CASSLLSQEAFF.

The rearrangement links TRBV28 to TRBJ1-5, with D possibly TRBD1 on 6 matching bases. Germline CDR1 reads MDHEN; CDR2 reads SYDVKM. This CDR3 region has 13 residues. V dropped 10 bases and J dropped 6 bases, with 16 bases sitting between them. The CDR3 DNA reads as TGTGCCACCAACGAGGGGGAGAGTCAGCCCCAGCATTTT. Residues: CATNEGESQPQHF.

This chain links TRBV7-2 with TRBJ2-7, with D tentatively TRBD1 (5 bases). CDR3 length equals 16 residues. The V end was cut by 2 bases, the J end by 1 base, with 15 bases between. CDR1 is SGHTA, CDR2 FQGNSA, per germline. This chain's CDR3 is CASSLSAWRQSYEQYF. The CDR3 nucleotides read TGTGCCAGCAGCTTATCGGCGTGGCGACAGTCCTACGAGCAGTACTTC. The full variable domain, with the rest looked up from reference TRBV7-2 and TRBJ2-7, is GAGVSQSPSNKVTEKGKDVELRCDPISGHTALYWYRQSLGQGLEFLIYFQGNSAPDKSGLPSDRFSAERTGGSVSTLTIQRTQQEDSAVYLCASSLSAWRQSYEQYFGPGTRLTVT.

V and J are TRBV7-9 and TRBJ2-7, with TRBD1 matching over 9 bases. The V segment lost 5 bases and the J segment 3 bases; nucleotides outside the gene matches: 8. The CDR3 spans 15 residues. CDR1 is SEHNR, CDR2 FQNEAQ, per germline (reference sequence). The CDR3 loop is CASSPRQGVGYEQYF. CDR3 coding DNA: TGTGCCAGCAGCCCCCGACAGGGGGTGGGCTACGAGCAGTACTTC.

This rearrangement joins TRBV7-2 to TRBJ2-1; 8 nucleotides line up with TRBD2. With V trimmed by 5 bases and J by 7 bases, 10 bases remained unmatched. Germline loops: CDR1 SGHTA, CDR2 FQGNSA. The length of the CDR3 is 15 residues. As DNA, the CDR3 is TGTGCCAGCAGCCCAACTGCAGGGACTAGAAATGAGCAGTTCTTC. Its protein is CASSPTAGTRNEQFF.

The rearrangement links TRBV29-1 to TRBJ1-1; D is perhaps TRBD1 (6 bases). This CDR3 region has 16 residues. Germline assignment: CDR1 SQVTM and CDR2 ANQGSEA. The chain's CDR3 is CSAQGRVGLSNTEAFF. DNA for the CDR3: TGCAGTGCACAGGGTAGGGTGGGATTATCAAACACTGAAGCTTTCTTT.

This clone was counted once. V and J are TRBV5-1 and TRBJ2-1, with 7 bases aligning to TRBD1. CDR1 is SGHRS and CDR2 is YFSETQ in the germline V gene. J gave up 4 bases and V 0 bases, and 4 bases lay outside the gene matches. This CDR3 is 15 amino acids long. The CDR3 DNA is TGCGCCAGCAGCTTGGTACAGGGGCCTTACAATGAGCAGTTCTTC. Its protein is CASSLVQGPYNEQFF.

CDR3 in amino acids: CASSYSGRGTGELFF. For the CDR3, the DNA is TGTGCCAGCAGTTACTCTGGGAGGGGGACCGGGGAGCTGTTTTTT. The chain is built from TRBV6-5 and TRBJ2-2; TRBD2 is a possible D gene (7 bases). Germline CDR1 reads MNHEY; CDR2 reads SVGAGI. V was cut by 0 bases and J by 5 bases, with 10 bases left in between. The CDR3 extends over 15 amino acids.

The CDR3 sequence is CASSFRGGSYNEQFF. The DNA of the CDR3 is TGCGCCAGCAGCTTTCGCGGGGGTTCCTACAATGAGCAGTTCTTC. The V call is TRBV5-1, the J call TRBJ2-1; 7 bases fit TRBD2. Germline loops: CDR1 SGHRS, CDR2 YFSETQ. After removal of 2 bases from V and 1 base from J, the junction contained 3 bases not matched to a gene. The CDR3 loop spans 15 amino acids.

The V call is TRBV7-2, the J call TRBJ2-7; maybe TRBD1 (5 bases). Trimming removed 1 base at V and 9 bases at J, with 13 bases between. The CDR3 loop spans 13 amino acids. CDR1 SGHTA and CDR2 FQGNSA come from the germline V gene. This CDR3 reads CASSLGRAWGQYF. The CDR3 DNA follows: TGTGCCAGCAGCTTAGGCAGGGCCTGGGGGCAGTACTTC.

This clone showed up just once. The V gene is TRBV2, the J gene TRBJ2-3, with TRBD2 matching 10 bases. Germline trimming cut 8 bases from V and 1 base from J; bases unmatched to any gene: 6. Germline V gives CDR1 SNHLY, CDR2 FYNNEI. This CDR3 spans 15 amino acids. Here the CDR3 DNA reads TGTGCCAGCCATCCTAGCGGGAGCCGCACAGATACGCAGTATTTT. This gives the protein CASHPSGSRTDTQYF.